This TCR beta chain emerged from a study of graft-versus-host responses after intestinal transplantation. Using immunoSEQ multiplex PCR, the repertoire was profiled, and TCRdb retains in-frame clones only, with some absent. Of roughly 20,000 clones listed, 38% are singletons. Germline lookup yields CDR1 MNHNS and CDR2 SASEGT. With 6 bases removed from V and 5 bases from J, the gap between germline ends came to 9 bases. CDR3 size: 12 residues. This clone appeared once. This specimen was alloreactive CD4+ T cells from a mixed lymphocyte reaction culture, taken before intestinal transplant. Subset indicated: CFSE-low proliferating T cells sorted from approximately 6-day pre-transplant mixed lymphocyte reaction (GvH or HvG direction). The rearrangement links TRBV6-1 to TRBJ2-3, with unresolved D. The receptor comes from a human patient who received an intestinal transplant. The CDR3 loop is CASSLRLDTQYF. The CDR3 DNA sequence: TGTGCCAGCAGCCTACGGCTAGATACGCAGTATTTT.